These 8 T cell receptor beta chains originate from one sample sequenced in a study of glioma-infiltrating T cells listed by TCRdb under 2016. The run used an Illumina MiSeq. TCR alpha and beta CDR3 regions were amplified with the iRepertoire nested amplicon-rescue multiplex PCR (arm-PCR) platform from RNA. TCRdb trimmed the raw reads at Q25, called clones with MiXCR and kept productive beta chains. Each record represents a unique CDR3 protein, reported with the most common genes and DNA among its rows. Across this sample there are fewer than 200,000 distinct CDR3 sequences, with 32% seen only once. Of the sample, just over 20% falls within the top ten clones. Material for sequencing was glioma tissue, nonneoplastic brain tissue, or PBMCs (not recorded which). The receptors come from a human donor with low-grade glioma or glioblastoma, undergoing nonglioma brain surgery, or in good health (not recorded which).

This clonotype was seen at least ten times. V is TRBV7-2 and J is TRBJ2-4; D might be TRBD1 (6 bases). This CDR3 has 14 amino acids. Trimming pared 5 bases from V and 9 bases from J, leaving 17 bases between. CDR1 is SGHTA and CDR2 is FQGNSA in the germline V gene. The DNA for the CDR3 is TGTGCCAGCAGCCCAACTCGACAGGCGGGCATTCAGTACTTC. Its translation: CASSPTRQAGIQYF.

This clonotype was recorded many times. In DNA form, the CDR3 reads TGTGCCAGCAGCTTAGGGGCTAGCGGGAGAAGGGGATACAATGAGCAGTTCTTC. This gives the protein CASSLGASGRRGYNEQFF. This chain joins TRBV7-2 and TRBJ2-1, with 10 positions matching TRBD2. V trimming: 1 base; J trimming: 4 bases; junction bases outside the gene matches: 10. Germline V gene lookup returns CDR1 SGHTA and CDR2 FQGNSA. This CDR3 has 18 amino acids.

Written as DNA, the CDR3 is TGTGCCAGCAGCCCCACGACCCTCTCCTACAATGAGCAGTTCTTC. Translated: CASSPTTLSYNEQFF. J is TRBJ2-1 and V is TRBV7-2; no definite D call. In germline, CDR1 is SGHTA, CDR2 FQGNSA. There are 15 residues in the CDR3. The V end lost 5 bases, the J end lost 0 bases, and 11 bases lay between the germline ends.

The table lists this clonotype with many counts. This chain connects TRBV29-1 to TRBJ2-5, with D possibly matching TRBD2 (6 bases). This CDR3 is built from 16 residues. Trimming cost V 0 bases and J 2 bases, with 16 bases left between them. CDR1 is SQVTM, CDR2 ANQGSEA, per germline. The DNA for the CDR3 is TGCAGCGTTGAAGATCGGCTAGCGAGCTCACAAGAGACCCAGTACTTC. This codes for CSVEDRLASSQETQYF.

This chain uses TRBV20-1 with TRBJ1-5, with 7 bases identical to TRBD1. The CDR3 is made up of 15 amino acids. Germline V lookup: CDR1 DFQATT, CDR2 SNEGSKA (reference sequence). The V and J ends lost 3 bases and 14 bases, in that order; junction bases with no gene match: 19. This chain's CDR3 is CSASTGAQGNQPKHF. DNA for the CDR3: TGCAGTGCTAGTACAGGGGCCCAGGGCAATCAGCCAAAGCATTTT.

Ten or more counts support this clonotype. The chain joins TRBV7-6 to TRBJ2-6, with D maybe TRBD1 (5 bases). Germline CDR1 is SGHVS and CDR2 is FNYEAQ. The CDR3 length is 15 residues. V was trimmed by 7 bases and J by 0 bases, leaving 10 bases between them. This chain's CDR3 is CASTKGNSGANVLTF. The CDR3 bases are TGTGCCAGCACCAAGGGGAACTCTGGGGCCAACGTCCTGACTTTC.

The sample holds many counts of this clonotype. V is TRBV28 and J is TRBJ1-1, with D tentatively TRBD1 (5 bases). CDR1 and CDR2 (germline): MDHEN, SYDVKM. The V and J ends lost 3 bases and 5 bases respectively, with 7 bases between them. The CDR3 is 12 residues long. CDR3 sequence (DNA): TGTGCCAGCAGTTTGGAGGGGACTGAAGCTTTCTTT. Protein product: CASSLEGTEAFF.

This clonotype has a count of ten or more. The chain uses TRBV15 and TRBJ1-2, with D perhaps matching TRBD1 (6 bases). The CDR3 is 15 residues long. In germline, CDR1 is LNHNV, CDR2 YYDKDF (reference sequence). Between the trimmed V and J ends, which lost 0 bases and 7 bases, there was a span of 15 bases. The CDR3 DNA is TGTGCCACCAGCAGAGATCGCGGGGGCGCAGGTGGCTACACCTTC. Protein sequence: CATSRDRGGAGGYTF.